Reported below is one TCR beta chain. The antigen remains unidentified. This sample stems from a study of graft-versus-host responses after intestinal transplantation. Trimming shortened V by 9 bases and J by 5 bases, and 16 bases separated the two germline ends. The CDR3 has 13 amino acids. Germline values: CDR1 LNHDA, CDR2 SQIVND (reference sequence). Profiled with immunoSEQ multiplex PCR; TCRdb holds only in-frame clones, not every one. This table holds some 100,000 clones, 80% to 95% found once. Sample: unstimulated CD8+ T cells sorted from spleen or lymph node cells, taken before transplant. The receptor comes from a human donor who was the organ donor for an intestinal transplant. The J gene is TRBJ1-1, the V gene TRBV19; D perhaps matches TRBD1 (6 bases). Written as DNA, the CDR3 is TGTGCCAGCGAAGGGGGGGAGGCTACTGAAGCTTTCTTT. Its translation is CASEGGEATEAFF.